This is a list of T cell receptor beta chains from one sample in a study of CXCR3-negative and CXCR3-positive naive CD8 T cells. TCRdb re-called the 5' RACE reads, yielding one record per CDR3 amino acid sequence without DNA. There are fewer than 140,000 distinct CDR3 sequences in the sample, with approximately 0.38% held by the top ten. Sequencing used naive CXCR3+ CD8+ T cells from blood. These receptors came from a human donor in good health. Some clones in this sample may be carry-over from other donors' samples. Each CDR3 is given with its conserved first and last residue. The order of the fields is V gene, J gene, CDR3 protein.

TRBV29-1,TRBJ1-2,CSVVGPSYGYTF
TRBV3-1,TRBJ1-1,CASKLTGEFTEAFF
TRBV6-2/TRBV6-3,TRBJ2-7,CASTLTRSQMSYEQYF
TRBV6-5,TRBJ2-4,CASSYGPSGSMAKNIQYF
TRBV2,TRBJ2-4,CASSDLGLAGIGATIQYF
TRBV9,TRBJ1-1,CASSVEDSMDTFDGAFF
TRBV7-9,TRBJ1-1,CASSRGTEAFF
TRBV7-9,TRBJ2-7,CASSRTGLGYEQYF
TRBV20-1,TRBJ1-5,CSARPSLDGYSNQPQHF
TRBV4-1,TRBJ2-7,CASSRGPGHTYEQYF
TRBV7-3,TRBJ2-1,CASSFSGLDEQFF
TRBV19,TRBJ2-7,CASSSPVAGVYEQYF
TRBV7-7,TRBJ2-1,CASSLTRYNEQFF
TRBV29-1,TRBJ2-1,CSVEVGGDPTYNEQFF
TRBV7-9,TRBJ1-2,CASSLFRGVGYGYTF
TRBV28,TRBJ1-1,CASSLVGDTEAFF
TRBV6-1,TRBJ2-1,CASSYEEDRVWIGQFF
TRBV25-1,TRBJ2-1,CASSVAGGGRNNEQFF
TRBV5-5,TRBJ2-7,CASSLGQSYEQYF
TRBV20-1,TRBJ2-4,CSARGGGSAKNIQYF
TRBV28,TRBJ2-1,CASSLFSSGNNEQFF
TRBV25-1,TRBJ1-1,CASSRQGTSHEAFF
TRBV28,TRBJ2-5,CASSLMGSEETQYF
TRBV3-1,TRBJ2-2,CASSQAGETHTGELFF
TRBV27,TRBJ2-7,CASGGQENEQYF
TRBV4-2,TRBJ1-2,CASSQDGNGYTF
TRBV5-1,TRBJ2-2,CASSLFGSGLANTGELFF
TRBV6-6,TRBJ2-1,CASSSRLAGDNEQFF
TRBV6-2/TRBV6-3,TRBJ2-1,CASSYATPGGNEQFF
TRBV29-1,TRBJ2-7,CSVEHPASYEQYF
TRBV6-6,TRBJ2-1,CASSYYGDNEQFF
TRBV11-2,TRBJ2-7,CASSLWTGNTYEQYF
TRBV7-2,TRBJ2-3,CASSLEASGTDTQYF
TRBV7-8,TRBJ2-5,CASSTTLAGGFQETQYF
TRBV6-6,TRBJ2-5,CASSLSSGTSGQETQYF
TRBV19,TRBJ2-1,CASSQGNNEQFF